Below, 28 T cell receptor beta chains from the same sample are listed, as sequenced in a study of spatial heterogeneity in lung cancer. The time point is: sample taken at primary tumor resection. TCRdb re-derived calls from the 5' RACE reads in MiXCR, one entry per CDR3 protein. The table includes around 26,000 distinct CDR3 sequences, about 7% detected once. Source: PBMCs, taken at surgery. These receptors came from a male donor with early-stage non-small cell lung cancer.

This clonotype was picked up many times. The V gene is TRBV6-6, the J gene TRBJ2-7; the match to TRBD1 covers 9 bases. CDR1 is MNHNY, CDR2 SVGAGI, per germline (reference sequence). The V segment lost 4 bases and the J segment 0 bases; nucleotides outside the gene matches: 7. This CDR3 has 16 amino acids. The CDR3 DNA reads as TGTGCCAGCAGTTGGCCCCGGACAGGGGCCTCCTACGAGCAGTACTTC. Amino acids: CASSWPRTGASYEQYF.

The rearrangement links TRBV27 to TRBJ2-7; weak D call: TRBD2 (5 bases). This CDR3 region has 13 residues. Looked up from germline, CDR1 is MNHEY and CDR2 is SMNVEV (reference sequence). Deletions cut 6 bases from V and 5 bases from J, with 14 bases between. The DNA for the CDR3 is TGTGCCAGCAGCCTACATTACGGGGACGAGCAGTACTTC. Translated, it gives CASSLHYGDEQYF.

This clonotype has more than one count but fewer than ten. This chain connects TRBV2 to TRBJ2-5; D perhaps matches TRBD1 (5 bases). Looked up from germline, CDR1 is SNHLY and CDR2 is FYNNEI. This CDR3 comprises 14 residues. Trimming took off 4 bases at V and 4 bases at J, with 13 bases between the two ends. CDR3 region: CASSVDRFRETQYF. In nucleotides, the CDR3 is TGTGCCAGCAGTGTCGACAGATTCCGAGAGACCCAGTACTTC.

The V call is TRBV6-5, the J call TRBJ2-7; D may correspond to TRBD1 or TRBD2 (5 bases each). The CDR3 runs 16 residues. CDR1 and CDR2 from the germline V gene are MNHEY and SVGAGI. The V and J ends lost 2 bases and 2 bases respectively, with 16 bases between them. Written as DNA, the CDR3 is TGTGCCAGCAGTTACAAAGTTGACAGCGGAACCTACGAGCAGTACTTC. Translated: CASSYKVDSGTYEQYF.

The V call is TRBV30, the J call TRBJ2-6; 7 bases are shared with TRBD1. V shed 2 bases, J shed 0 bases, and the junction held 4 bases outside the gene matches. In germline, CDR1 is GTSNPN, CDR2 SVGIG (reference sequence). The CDR3 extends over 16 amino acids. In nucleotides, the CDR3 is TGTGCCTGGAGTACGGGACAGCCCTCTGGGGCCAACGTCCTGACTTTC. Its protein is CAWSTGQPSGANVLTF.

This clonotype came up a few times. The V call is TRBV6-6, the J call TRBJ2-1; TRBD2 matches 8 bases. Germline lookup yields CDR1 MNHNY and CDR2 SVGAGI (reference sequence). The CDR3 has 16 amino acids. The trim removed 0 bases at V and 2 bases at J, leaving 3 bases unmatched. DNA for the CDR3: TGTGCCAGCAGTTACTCTGCGGGAGGCCCCTACAATGAGCAGTTCTTC. Amino acids: CASSYSAGGPYNEQFF.

This clonotype was observed at least ten times. The CDR3, as DNA: TGTGCCAGCAGCCAACCTGGACTAGCGGGGCGACCCTACGAGCAGTACTTC. Translating it yields CASSQPGLAGRPYEQYF. V and J are TRBV3-1 and TRBJ2-7; 12 positions match TRBD2. This CDR3 region has 17 residues. V gave up 2 bases and J gave up 2 bases; unmatched junction bases: 7. In germline, CDR1 is LGHDT, CDR2 YNNKEL (reference sequence).

This clonotype has at least ten counts. The genes are TRBV7-2 and TRBJ2-1; no firm D call. Germline CDR1 reads SGHTA; CDR2 reads FQGNSA. The CDR3 runs to 13 residues. V was pared by 4 bases and J by 8 bases, with 12 bases between. The CDR3 loop is CASSSLDGDEQFF. DNA of the CDR3: TGTGCCAGCAGCTCTTTGGACGGAGATGAGCAGTTCTTC.

The chain uses TRBV5-5 and TRBJ2-2; D not resolved. V lost 2 bases and J lost 0, with 8 bases in between. The germline V gene has CDR1 SGHKS and CDR2 YYEKEE (reference sequence). This CDR3 comprises 15 residues. CDR3 loop: CASSLDPTNTGELFF. The CDR3 DNA reads TGTGCCAGCAGCTTAGACCCGACGAACACCGGGGAGCTGTTTTTT.

The J gene is TRBJ2-1, the V gene TRBV6-2 or TRBV6-3; 11 bases agree with TRBD2. V lost 5 bases, J lost 3 bases, and 3 bases stayed unmatched. Per the germline V gene, CDR1 is MNHEY and CDR2 is SVGEGT. CDR3 length: 15 amino acids. The CDR3 DNA follows: TGTGCCAGCAGTCCGACTAGCGGGAACTACAATGAGCAGTTCTTC. Encoded protein: CASSPTSGNYNEQFF.

This clonotype has a handful of counts. This rearrangement joins TRBV7-3 to TRBJ2-3, with D unclear. Germline V gene data show CDR1 as SGHTA and CDR2 as FQGTGA. CDR3 length: 14 amino acids. V was pared by 2 bases and J by 2 bases, with 8 bases between. The CDR3 reads CASSLGGPTDTQYF. The CDR3 region has the DNA TGTGCCAGCAGCTTAGGTGGGCCCACAGATACGCAGTATTTT.

This clonotype came up many times. The V gene is TRBV11-2, the J gene TRBJ2-5, with D perhaps being TRBD1 or TRBD2 (5 bases each). The germline gives CDR1 SGHAT, CDR2 FQNNGV. V was trimmed by 6 bases and J by 5 bases, leaving 16 bases between them. CDR3 length equals 14 residues. The CDR3 loop is CASRRQGDKETQYF. The DNA of the CDR3 is TGTGCCAGCAGACGTCAGGGAGATAAGGAGACCCAGTACTTC.

Many counts were recorded for this clonotype. CDR3 amino acids: CSARPGTDSSYEQYF. CDR3 nucleotides: TGCAGTGCACGCCCCGGGACCGATAGCTCCTACGAGCAGTACTTC. The V gene is TRBV20-1, the J gene TRBJ2-7, with D perhaps matching TRBD1 or TRBD2 (5 bases each). The CDR3 loop spans 15 amino acids. V was pared by 6 bases and J by 0 bases, with 18 bases between. Germline V gene sequence: CDR1 DFQATT, CDR2 SNEGSKA (reference sequence).

This clonotype was counted many times. This sequence joins TRBV5-6 and TRBJ2-6; 7 bases line up with TRBD1. Trimming took 3 bases from V and 4 from J; bases not matched to a gene: 4. The CDR3 runs to 15 residues. The germline V gene has CDR1 SGHDT and CDR2 YYEEEE. CDR3 amino acids: CASSSRGLGANVLTF. The CDR3 DNA is TGTGCCAGCAGCTCTAGGGGGCTGGGGGCCAACGTCCTGACTTTC.

This clonotype was seen more than once but under ten times. This chain connects TRBV20-1 to TRBJ2-7, with 12 bases that match TRBD2. Trimming at V came to 1 base and at J to 5 bases, leaving 6 bases not matched to a gene. Germline values: CDR1 DFQATT, CDR2 SNEGSKA (reference sequence). The CDR3 sequence is 15 residues long. In DNA, the CDR3 is TGCAGTGCTAGAGGGACTAGCGGGACTGGCCACGAGCAGTACTTC. Its translation is CSARGTSGTGHEQYF.

This clonotype appeared a few times. The chain joins TRBV4-2 to TRBJ2-7; tentatively, D is TRBD2 (5 bases). This CDR3 region has 15 residues. V gave up 6 bases and J gave up 1 base, with 16 bases separating them. CDR1 and CDR2 from the germline V gene are LGHNA and YNFKEQ. Written as DNA, the CDR3 is TGTGCCAGCAGGGGGTCAGGTAGCGAATCCTACGAGCAGTACTTC. This gives the protein CASRGSGSESYEQYF.

The chain is built from TRBV27 and TRBJ1-5, with TRBD1 as a possible D gene (6 bases). Trimming removed 6 bases from V and 0 bases from J, with 15 bases in between. The CDR3 is 16 residues long. In germline, CDR1 is MNHEY, CDR2 SMNVEV (reference sequence). CDR3 amino acids: CASSPIGQFSNQPQHF. As DNA, the CDR3 is TGTGCCAGCAGCCCTATCGGACAGTTTAGCAATCAGCCCCAGCATTTT.

This clonotype was seen repeatedly, ten times or more. J is TRBJ2-5 and V is TRBV5-1; 7 nucleotides align to TRBD2. The CDR3 is 13 residues long. V lost 5 bases and J lost 10; bases outside the gene matches: 11. Looked up from germline, CDR1 is SGHRS and CDR2 is YFSETQ. CDR3 sequence: CASRERDRANQYF. In nucleotides, the CDR3 is TGCGCCAGCAGGGAGCGGGACCGAGCTAACCAGTACTTC.

This clonotype was seen at least ten times. The genes are TRBV12-3 or TRBV12-4 and TRBJ2-6, with D uncertain. V was clipped by 6 bases and J by 1 base, with 4 bases between them. The CDR3 extends over 13 amino acids. Here the CDR3 reads CASRASGANVLTF. DNA of the CDR3: TGTGCCAGCAGAGCTTCTGGGGCCAACGTCCTGACTTTC.

The chain recombines TRBV28 with TRBJ2-4; D is undetermined. V shed 5 bases and J shed 2 bases, with 7 bases lying between them. Germline V gene lookup returns CDR1 MDHEN and CDR2 SYDVKM. This CDR3 region has 13 residues. CDR3 in DNA: TGTGCCAGCAGTGGGTTTTCCAAAAACATTCAGTACTTC. Translating gives CASSGFSKNIQYF.

This clonotype showed up many times. CDR3 sequence (DNA): TGTGCCAGTGGCGGACTGGACAGGGGCAATCAGCCCCAGCATTTT. As protein: CASGGLDRGNQPQHF. The genes are TRBV2 and TRBJ1-5; 8 bases line up with TRBD1. This CDR3 is 15 amino acids long. V shed 9 bases, J shed 2 bases, and the junction held 9 bases outside the gene matches. Germline CDR1 SNHLY, CDR2 FYNNEI.

About this clonotype: Mismatch with germline at one junction end may stem from a read error. This chain uses TRBV27 with TRBJ2-7; D might be TRBD2 (6 bases). Germline V lookup: CDR1 MNHEY, CDR2 SMNVEV (reference sequence). This CDR3 spans 12 amino acids. CDR3 DNA: TGTGCCAGCAGGCGAAGTAGCGGACAATGGGACTTC. Translating it yields CASRRSSGQWDF.

In its sample, this clonotype was seen many times. The chain combines TRBV19 with TRBJ1-4; the D is unclear. Trimming cost V 7 bases and J 6 bases, with 6 bases left between them. The CDR3 has 11 residues. Germline CDR1 and CDR2: LNHDA and SQIVND (reference sequence). The CDR3 DNA follows: TGTGCCAGTACAGACGATGAAAAACTGTTTTTT. Translated, it gives CASTDDEKLFF.

The chain links TRBV29-1 to TRBJ2-7; D perhaps matches TRBD1 (5 bases). V lost 2 bases to trimming and J lost 1 base, with 12 bases between them. Germline loops: CDR1 SQVTM, CDR2 ANQGSEA. This CDR3 contains 14 residues. The CDR3 DNA reads as TGCAGCGTTGAAAGCGTGGGGCCGTCCTACGAGCAGTACTTC. It is translated as CSVESVGPSYEQYF.

This clonotype was observed at least ten times. The V and J genes are TRBV20-1 and TRBJ1-6; no clear D. From germline, CDR1 is DFQATT and CDR2 SNEGSKA (reference sequence). V lost 0 bases to trimming and J lost 4 bases, with 13 bases between them. The CDR3 is 16 residues long. Written as DNA, the CDR3 is TGCAGTGCTAGAGATTTAAGGAATCAGTATAATTCACCCCTCCACTTT. The encoded protein is CSARDLRNQYNSPLHF.

The V gene is TRBV11-2, the J gene TRBJ2-7; D is ambiguous. Germline CDR1 is SGHAT and CDR2 is FQNNGV. Trimming took 5 bases from V and 11 from J, leaving 16 bases between them. This CDR3 contains 12 residues. The DNA for the CDR3 is TGTGCCAGCAGCCCCGGATCCCCTGATGAGTACTTC. This encodes CASSPGSPDEYF.

This clonotype has at least ten counts. Here the CDR3 reads CASSLTGLGGYTF. DNA for the CDR3: TGTGCCAGCAGCTTAACCGGTTTGGGTGGCTACACCTTC. This chain uses TRBV7-2 with TRBJ1-2; D is unresolved. In germline, CDR1 is SGHTA, CDR2 FQGNSA. The CDR3 sequence is 13 residues long. The V end lost 2 bases, the J end lost 7 bases, and 11 bases lay between the germline ends.

Many counts were recorded for this clonotype. CDR3 loop: CASSPSGRGGELFF. DNA for the CDR3: TGTGCCAGCAGTCCCAGCGGGAGGGGCGGGGAGCTGTTTTTT. The chain uses TRBV7-3 and TRBJ2-2; TRBD2 agrees at 10 bases. The ends lost 6 bases at V and 7 bases at J; junction bases unmatched: 5. Per the germline V gene, CDR1 is SGHTA and CDR2 is FQGTGA. The CDR3 extends over 14 amino acids.